The 12 T cell receptor beta chains reported below all come from one sample, sequenced in a study of T cell responses to AZD1222 COVID-19 vaccine. Generated by immunoSEQ multiplex PCR, the TCRdb table keeps only in-frame clones and is missing some. Among roughly 150,000 clones, around nine tenths were seen once, and the ten largest hold approximately 0.97%. The sample here was peripheral blood, taken 28 days after the second AZD1222 dose. The receptors come from an adult who received the AZD1222 COVID-19 vaccine.

The chain links TRBV5-1 to TRBJ2-3; no reliable D call. From germline, CDR1 is SGHRS and CDR2 YFSETQ. This CDR3 is built from 14 residues. The V end lost 0 bases, the J end lost 3 bases, and 8 bases lay between the germline ends. CDR3: CASSLESRTDTQYF. The CDR3 DNA reads TGCGCCAGCAGCTTGGAAAGTAGGACAGATACGCAGTATTTT.

The chain carries TRBV10-3 and TRBJ2-2; 11 bases match TRBD2. The germline CDR1 and CDR2 sequences are ENHRY and SYGVKD. V was clipped by 1 base and J by 1 base; unmatched bases: 5. The CDR3 loop spans 18 amino acids. The CDR3 sequence is CAISEWLAGGRNTGELFF. CDR3 bases: TGTGCCATCAGTGAGTGGCTAGCGGGGGGCCGGAACACCGGGGAGCTGTTTTTT.

This chain uses TRBV7-2 with TRBJ2-3; 10 nucleotides line up with TRBD2. Germline V gives CDR1 SGHTA, CDR2 FQGNSA. This CDR3 is built from 16 residues. J gave up 0 bases and V 5 bases, and 5 bases lay outside the gene matches. CDR3 protein: CASSQTSGYSTDTQYF. The CDR3 nucleotides are TGTGCCAGCAGCCAGACTAGCGGGTATAGCACAGATACGCAGTATTTT.

V usage is TRBV10-3 and J usage is TRBJ1-2; D is uncertain. The CDR3 is made up of 14 amino acids. Trimming took off 2 bases at V and 8 bases at J, with 15 bases between the two ends. Germline V gives CDR1 ENHRY, CDR2 SYGVKD. The CDR3 reads CAISEKVPVRGYTF. The CDR3 DNA sequence: TGTGCCATCAGTGAGAAAGTGCCCGTGAGGGGCTACACCTTC.

This sequence joins TRBV7-2 and TRBJ2-1, with TRBD2 matching over 9 bases. CDR1 is SGHTA, CDR2 FQGNSA, per germline. The CDR3 spans 18 residues. With 4 bases clipped from V and 4 bases from J, the junction kept 14 bases outside the gene matches. CDR3 sequence (DNA): TGTGCCAGCAGCTCCGCCGGGATGAGGACTAGCGTATACAATGAGCAGTTCTTC. Protein: CASSSAGMRTSVYNEQFF.

CDR3 sequence: CASSLAGLAPNEQFF. CDR3 in DNA: TGTGCCAGCAGCTTAGCGGGACTAGCGCCAAATGAGCAGTTCTTC. The chain carries TRBV7-2 and TRBJ2-1, with 10 bases identical to TRBD2. The CDR3 spans 15 residues. The junction had 3 bases not matched to a gene; V was cut back by 0 bases and J by 7 bases. Germline-derived CDR1 and CDR2 are SGHTA and FQGNSA.

The gene calls are TRBV3-1 (or the pseudogene TRBV3-2) and TRBJ2-1, with D tentatively TRBD2 (7 bases). The CDR3 sequence is 18 residues long. Trimming left V 2 bases short and J 0 bases short, with 17 bases between. Germline V gene lookup returns CDR1 LGHDT and CDR2 YNNKEL (reference sequence). The CDR3 protein is CASSQFLGGPSSYNEQFF. The CDR3 DNA reads TGTGCCAGCAGCCAATTCCTCGGGGGGCCGAGCTCCTACAATGAGCAGTTCTTC.

The rearrangement uses TRBV3-1 (or the pseudogene TRBV3-2) and TRBJ1-2; D is perhaps TRBD1 (5 bases). The V end was cut by 4 bases, the J end by 8 bases, with 14 bases between. Germline values: CDR1 LGHDT, CDR2 YNNKEL (reference sequence). The CDR3 is 13 residues long. The CDR3 DNA reads TGTGCCAGCAGCCCCGGTGGGCAGGGAGGCTACACCTTC. Protein product: CASSPGGQGGYTF.

The rearrangement uses TRBV5-5 and TRBJ2-3; 7 bases match TRBD1. The germline CDR1 and CDR2 sequences are SGHKS and YYEKEE (reference sequence). The trim removed 4 bases at V and 4 bases at J, leaving 3 bases unmatched. The CDR3 loop spans 13 amino acids. The CDR3 reads CASSKTGPDTQYF. CDR3 nucleotide sequence: TGTGCCAGCAGCAAGACAGGGCCAGATACGCAGTATTTT. Variable domain in full (rest from reference TRBV5-5 and TRBJ2-3): DAGVTQSPTHLIKTRGQQVTLRCSPISGHKSVSWYQQVLGQGPQFIFQYYEKEERGRGNFPDRFSARQFPNYSSELNVNALLLGDSALYLCASSKTGPDTQYFGPGTRLTVL.

V usage is TRBV4-1 and J usage is TRBJ1-2, with D possibly matching TRBD1 (5 bases). CDR1 MGHRA and CDR2 YSYEKL come from the germline V gene. This CDR3 contains 15 residues. V lost 1 base and J 4 bases, leaving 13 bases between the germline ends. The CDR3 bases are TGCGCCAGCAGCCAAGCTCAAGGGGCGGGCTATGGCTACACCTTC. It translates to CASSQAQGAGYGYTF.

The chain couples TRBV14 to TRBJ2-2; the D gene is possibly TRBD1 (6 bases). The CDR3 length is 21 residues. Germline values: CDR1 SGHDN, CDR2 FVKESK. The V end lost 6 bases, the J end lost 4 bases, and 33 bases lay between the germline ends. The DNA for the CDR3 is TGTGCCAGCAGTCCCTGGATGGCAGGGCAGGGGAAGCCCGGCCGCACCGGGGAGCTGTTTTTT. This translates into CASSPWMAGQGKPGRTGELFF.

The chain links TRBV3-1 (or the pseudogene TRBV3-2) to TRBJ2-2; 15 nucleotides agree with TRBD2. CDR1 LGHDT and CDR2 YNNKEL come from the germline V gene (reference sequence). The CDR3 sequence is 20 residues long. V lost 0 bases and J lost 6; bases outside the gene matches: 11. The CDR3 DNA sequence: TGTGCCAGCAGCCAAGACTCTGGACTAGCGGGGGGGCGCTCGGCCGGGGAGCTGTTTTTT. This encodes CASSQDSGLAGGRSAGELFF.